What follows is one TCR beta chain and its context. Each CDR3 protein gets one entry after TCRdb re-called the 5' RACE reads with MiXCR. The table shows about 86,000 distinct CDR3 sequences, with roughly an eighth occurring only once. The data are from a study of early T cells in non-severe SARS-CoV-2 infection. This TCR was recovered from an adult who was a healthcare worker with PCR-confirmed SARS-CoV-2 infection or an uninfected control (not recorded which). The sample was whole blood.

CDR3 nucleotide sequence: TGTGCCAGCAGGCGACAGGGGACAAGCGACTACACCTTC. It yields the protein CASRRQGTSDYTF. This chain links TRBV12-3 or TRBV12-4 with TRBJ1-2; 8 bases agree with TRBD1. CDR3 size: 13 residues. V shed 6 bases, J shed 10 bases, and the junction held 10 bases outside the gene matches.